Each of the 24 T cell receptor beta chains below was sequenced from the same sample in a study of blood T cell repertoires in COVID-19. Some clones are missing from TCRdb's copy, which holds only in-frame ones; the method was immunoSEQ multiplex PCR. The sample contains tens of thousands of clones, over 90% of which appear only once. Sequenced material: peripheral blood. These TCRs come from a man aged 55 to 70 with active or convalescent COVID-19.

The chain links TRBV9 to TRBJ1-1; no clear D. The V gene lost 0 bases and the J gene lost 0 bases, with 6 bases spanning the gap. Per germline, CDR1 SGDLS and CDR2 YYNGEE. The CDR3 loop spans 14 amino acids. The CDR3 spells CASSVGRLNTEAFF. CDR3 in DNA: TGTGCCAGCAGCGTAGGGCGGTTGAACACTGAAGCTTTCTTT.

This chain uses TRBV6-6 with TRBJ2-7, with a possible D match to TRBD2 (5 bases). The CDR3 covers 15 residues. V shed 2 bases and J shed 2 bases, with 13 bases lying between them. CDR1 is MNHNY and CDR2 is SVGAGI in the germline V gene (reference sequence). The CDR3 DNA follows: TGTGCCAGCAGTTACCCGGGGTCGGGTGCCTACGAGCAGTACTTC. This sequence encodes CASSYPGSGAYEQYF.

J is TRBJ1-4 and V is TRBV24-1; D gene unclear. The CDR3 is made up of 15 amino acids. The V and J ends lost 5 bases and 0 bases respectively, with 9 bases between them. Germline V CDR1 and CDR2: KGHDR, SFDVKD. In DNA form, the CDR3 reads TGTGCCACCAGTGCCGGGTCGGCAACTAATGAAAAACTGTTTTTT. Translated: CATSAGSATNEKLFF.

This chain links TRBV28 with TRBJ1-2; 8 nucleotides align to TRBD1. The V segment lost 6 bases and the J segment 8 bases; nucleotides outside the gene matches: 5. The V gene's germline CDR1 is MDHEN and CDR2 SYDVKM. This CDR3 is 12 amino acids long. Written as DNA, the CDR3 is TGTGCCAGCAGACCTCCAGGGGGCGGCTACACCTTC. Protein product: CASRPPGGGYTF.

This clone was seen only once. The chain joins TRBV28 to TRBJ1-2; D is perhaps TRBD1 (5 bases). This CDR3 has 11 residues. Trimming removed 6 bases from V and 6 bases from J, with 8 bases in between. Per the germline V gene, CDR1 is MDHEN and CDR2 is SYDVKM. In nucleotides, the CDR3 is TGTGCCAGCAGCAGGGAGGATGGCTACACCTTC. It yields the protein CASSREDGYTF.

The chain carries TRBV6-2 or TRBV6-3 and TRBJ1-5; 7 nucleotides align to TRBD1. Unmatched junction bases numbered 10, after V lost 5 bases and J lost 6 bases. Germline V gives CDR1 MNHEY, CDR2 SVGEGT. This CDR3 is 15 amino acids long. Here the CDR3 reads CASSPRQGQAQPQHF. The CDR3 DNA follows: TGTGCCAGCAGTCCGCGACAGGGACAAGCTCAGCCCCAGCATTTT.

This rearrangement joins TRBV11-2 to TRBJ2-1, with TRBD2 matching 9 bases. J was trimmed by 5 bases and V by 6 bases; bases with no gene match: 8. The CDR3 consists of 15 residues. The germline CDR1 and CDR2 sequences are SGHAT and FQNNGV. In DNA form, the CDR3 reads TGTGCCAGCAGGTCCGCGGGGGGGCGAAACAATGAGCAGTTCTTC. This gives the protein CASRSAGGRNNEQFF.

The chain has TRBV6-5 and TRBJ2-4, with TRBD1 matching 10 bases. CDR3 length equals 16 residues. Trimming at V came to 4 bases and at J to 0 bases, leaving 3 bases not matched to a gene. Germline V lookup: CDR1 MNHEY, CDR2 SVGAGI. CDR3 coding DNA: TGTGCCAGCAGTTTGGGACAGGGGCTAGCCAAAAACATTCAGTACTTC. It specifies CASSLGQGLAKNIQYF.

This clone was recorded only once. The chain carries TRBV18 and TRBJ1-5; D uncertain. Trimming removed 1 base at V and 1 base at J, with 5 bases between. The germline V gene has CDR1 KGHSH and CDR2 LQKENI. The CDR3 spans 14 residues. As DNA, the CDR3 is TGTGCCAGCTCACCACTCGGGAGCAATCAGCCCCAGCATTTT. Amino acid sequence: CASSPLGSNQPQHF.

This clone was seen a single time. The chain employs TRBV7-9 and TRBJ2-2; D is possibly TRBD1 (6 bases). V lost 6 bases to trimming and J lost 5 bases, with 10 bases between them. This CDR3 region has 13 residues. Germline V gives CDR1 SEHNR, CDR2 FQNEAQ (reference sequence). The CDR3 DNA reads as TGTGCCAGCAGTTCTCAGGGGACCGGGGAGCTGTTTTTT. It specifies CASSSQGTGELFF.

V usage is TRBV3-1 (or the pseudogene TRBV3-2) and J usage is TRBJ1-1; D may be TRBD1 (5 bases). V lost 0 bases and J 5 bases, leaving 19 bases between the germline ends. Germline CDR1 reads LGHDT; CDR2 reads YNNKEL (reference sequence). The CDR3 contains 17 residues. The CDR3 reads CASSQDLGRAAGTEAFF. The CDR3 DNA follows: TGTGCCAGCAGCCAAGATCTGGGCAGGGCAGCAGGGACTGAAGCTTTCTTT.

The CDR3 spells CASSYSGVFGEAFF. DNA of the CDR3: TGTGCCAGCAGTTACTCAGGGGTGTTTGGGGAAGCTTTCTTT. The rearrangement links TRBV6-5 to TRBJ1-1, with a possible D match to TRBD1 (5 bases). CDR1 MNHEY and CDR2 SVGAGI come from the germline V gene. CDR3 length equals 14 residues. The V and J ends lost 0 bases and 8 bases respectively, with 13 bases between them.

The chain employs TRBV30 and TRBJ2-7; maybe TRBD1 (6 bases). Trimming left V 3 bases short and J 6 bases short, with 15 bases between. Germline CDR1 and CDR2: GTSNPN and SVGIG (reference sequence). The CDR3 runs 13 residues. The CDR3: CAWSAGEWSEQYF. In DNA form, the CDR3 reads TGTGCCTGGAGCGCAGGGGAGTGGAGCGAGCAGTACTTC.

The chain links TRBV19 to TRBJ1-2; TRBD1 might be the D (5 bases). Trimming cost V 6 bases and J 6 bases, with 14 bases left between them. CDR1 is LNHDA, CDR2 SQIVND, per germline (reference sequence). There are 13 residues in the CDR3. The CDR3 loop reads CASRGAGVNGYTF. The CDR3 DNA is TGTGCCAGTAGAGGGGCAGGCGTAAATGGCTACACCTTC.

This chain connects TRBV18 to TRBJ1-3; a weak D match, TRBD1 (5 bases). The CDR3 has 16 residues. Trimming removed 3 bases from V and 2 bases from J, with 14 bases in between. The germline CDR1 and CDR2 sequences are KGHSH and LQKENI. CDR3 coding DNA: TGTGCCAGCTCACCTGATCAAGGGGCAGCTGGAAACACCATATATTTT. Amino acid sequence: CASSPDQGAAGNTIYF.

CDR3 sequence (DNA): TGTGCCAGCTCACCACCGAGACAGGGAGTCGGTATAGGTGGCTACACCTTC. It is translated as CASSPPRQGVGIGGYTF. The chain couples TRBV18 to TRBJ1-2; TRBD1 aligns across 7 bases. Germline assignment: CDR1 KGHSH and CDR2 LQKENI. After removal of 0 bases from V and 7 bases from J, the junction contained 14 bases not matched to a gene. The CDR3 length is 17 residues.

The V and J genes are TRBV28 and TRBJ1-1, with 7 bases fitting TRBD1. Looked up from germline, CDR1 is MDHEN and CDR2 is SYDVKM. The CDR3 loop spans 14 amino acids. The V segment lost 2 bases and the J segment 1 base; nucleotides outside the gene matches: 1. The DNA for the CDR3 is TGTGCCAGCAGTTTAAGGACAGGGAACACTGAAGCTTTCTTT. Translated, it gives CASSLRTGNTEAFF.

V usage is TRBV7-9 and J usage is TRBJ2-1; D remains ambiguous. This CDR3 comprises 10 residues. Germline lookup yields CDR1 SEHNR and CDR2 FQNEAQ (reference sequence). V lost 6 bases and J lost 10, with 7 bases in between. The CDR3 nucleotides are TGTGCCAGCAGTCGACACGAGCAGTTCTTC. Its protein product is CASSRHEQFF.

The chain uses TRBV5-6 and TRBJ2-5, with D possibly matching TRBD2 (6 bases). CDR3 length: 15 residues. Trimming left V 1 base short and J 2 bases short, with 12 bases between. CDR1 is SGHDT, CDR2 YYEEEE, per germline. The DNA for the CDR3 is TGTGCCAGCAGCTTGAGTCTAGCGCATCAAGAGACCCAGTACTTC. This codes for CASSLSLAHQETQYF.

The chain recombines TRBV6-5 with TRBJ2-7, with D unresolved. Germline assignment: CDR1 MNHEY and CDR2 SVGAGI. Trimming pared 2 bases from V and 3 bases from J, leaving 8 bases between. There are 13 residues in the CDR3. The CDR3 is CASSYSRYYEQYF. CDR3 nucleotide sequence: TGTGCCAGCAGTTACAGCCGGTACTACGAGCAGTACTTC.

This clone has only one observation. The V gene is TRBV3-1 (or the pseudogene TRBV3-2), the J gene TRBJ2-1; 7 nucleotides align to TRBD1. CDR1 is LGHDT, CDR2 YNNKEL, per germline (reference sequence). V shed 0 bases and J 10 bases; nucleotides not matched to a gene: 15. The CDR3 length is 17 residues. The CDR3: CASSQDPTGYVQKEQFF. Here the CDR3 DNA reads TGTGCCAGCAGCCAAGACCCGACAGGGTACGTGCAGAAAGAGCAGTTCTTC.

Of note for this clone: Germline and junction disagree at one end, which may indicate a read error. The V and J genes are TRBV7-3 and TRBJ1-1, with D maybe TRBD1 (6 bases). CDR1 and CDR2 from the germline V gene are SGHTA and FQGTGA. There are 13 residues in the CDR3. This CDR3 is CASSLRGDTEAFF. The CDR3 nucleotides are TGTGCCAGCAGTTTAAGGGGGGACACTGAAGCTTTCTTT.

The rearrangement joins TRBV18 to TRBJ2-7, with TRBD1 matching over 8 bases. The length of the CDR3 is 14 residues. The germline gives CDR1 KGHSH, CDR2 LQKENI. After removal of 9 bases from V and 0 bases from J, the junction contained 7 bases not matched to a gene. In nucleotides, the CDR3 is TGTGCCAGTGGACAGGGCTTGTTCTCCTACGAGCAGTACTTC. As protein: CASGQGLFSYEQYF.

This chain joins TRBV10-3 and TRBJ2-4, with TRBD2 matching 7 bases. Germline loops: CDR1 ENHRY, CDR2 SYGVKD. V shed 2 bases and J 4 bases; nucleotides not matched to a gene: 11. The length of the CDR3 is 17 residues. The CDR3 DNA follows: TGTGCCATCAGTGAGGCCTCCCGAACGGGAGGAAAAAACATTCAGTACTTC. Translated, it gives CAISEASRTGGKNIQYF.